This T cell receptor beta chain was obtained from a study of blood T cell repertoires in COVID-19. The wider study: Acute and convalescent COVID-19 samples came from the United States, Italy and Spain. Sample material is recorded as cDNA or gDNA derived from T cells, B-cell-depleted T cells, or PBMCs.

Trimming cost V 0 bases and J 3 bases, with 7 bases left between them. Germline V lookup: CDR1 LGHNA, CDR2 YSLEER. CDR3 length equals 14 residues. Profiling relied on immunoSEQ multiplex PCR, and the TCRdb table lists in-frame clones only, not all of them. The sample shows over 25,000 clones, approximately 80% of them seen only once. The rearrangement uses TRBV4-3 and TRBJ2-3; D is possibly TRBD1 (6 bases). Input material: peripheral blood. The clonotype was recovered from a man between 65 and 79 years old with active COVID-19. In DNA, the CDR3 is TGCGCCAGCAGCCAAGATACAGGGACAGATACGCAGTATTTT. Encoded protein: CASSQDTGTDTQYF.